One and the same sample provided the 13 T cell receptor beta chains below, sequenced in a study of CD4 T cell repertoires in COVID-19. The memory T cells were sequenced right after ex vivo isolation, without culture. The repertoire was sequenced with immunoSEQ multiplex PCR; TCRdb's copy has only in-frame clones and lacks some. The table includes fewer than 25,000 clones, roughly 93% detected once. Sequencing used circulating follicular helper CD4+ T cells (cTfh) from blood, obtained before the COVID-19 pandemic. Every receptor here comes from a human donor who had COVID-19.

This sequence joins TRBV5-6 and TRBJ1-1; perhaps TRBD1 as D (6 bases). This CDR3 contains 15 residues. Germline CDR1 reads SGHDT; CDR2 reads YYEEEE. V was shortened by 4 bases and J by 3 bases, with 16 bases between the two germline ends. Here the CDR3 DNA reads TGTGCCAGCAGCCTTCAGGGGTCAGGATACACTGAAGCTTTCTTT. Its protein product is CASSLQGSGYTEAFF.

The V call is TRBV7-9, the J call TRBJ1-2, with TRBD1 identical over 8 bases. The length of the CDR3 is 16 residues. CDR1 is SEHNR and CDR2 is FQNEAQ in the germline V gene (reference sequence). The V gene end was trimmed by 5 bases and the J gene end by 4 bases; junction bases not matched to a gene: 12. CDR3: CASSEKGLDRVYGYTF. In nucleotides, the CDR3 is TGTGCCAGCAGCGAAAAGGGTCTGGACAGGGTCTATGGCTACACCTTC.

J is TRBJ2-3 and V is TRBV10-2; D is uncertain. Per germline, CDR1 WSHSY and CDR2 SAAADI. This CDR3 spans 14 amino acids. V gave up 0 bases and J gave up 3 bases, with 7 bases separating them. CDR3 in DNA: TGCGCCAGCAGTGAGTCGCACGGGACAGATACGCAGTATTTT. It encodes CASSESHGTDTQYF.

For the CDR3, the DNA is TGTGCCAGCAGCGGACAGGGCAACACTGAAGCTTTCTTT. Protein: CASSGQGNTEAFF. The rearrangement links TRBV7-8 to TRBJ1-1, with 8 nucleotides matching TRBD1. J gave up 2 bases and V 5 bases, and 1 base lay outside the gene matches. The CDR3 length is 13 residues. Germline lookup yields CDR1 SGHVS and CDR2 FQNEAQ.

The gene calls are TRBV6-1 and TRBJ1-5, with unresolved D. Trimming took off 4 bases at V and 4 bases at J, with 11 bases between the two ends. There are 14 residues in the CDR3. Per the germline V gene, CDR1 is MNHNS and CDR2 is SASEGT. CDR3 in amino acids: CASSGPSSNQPQHF. For the CDR3, the DNA is TGTGCCAGCAGTGGGCCTTCCTCAAATCAGCCCCAGCATTTT.

V usage is TRBV5-8 and J usage is TRBJ2-3; a possible D gene is TRBD1 (6 bases). CDR3 length: 14 residues. V was trimmed by 1 base and J by 6 bases, leaving 12 bases between them. Per germline, CDR1 SGHTS and CDR2 YDEGEE. The CDR3 protein is CASSLQGWTDTQYF. In DNA, the CDR3 is TGTGCCAGCAGCTTGCAGGGGTGGACGGATACGCAGTATTTT.

The chain combines TRBV19 with TRBJ2-1; 8 bases are shared with TRBD2. V lost 2 bases, J lost 8 bases, and 8 bases stayed unmatched. This CDR3 is built from 15 residues. Germline CDR1 and CDR2: LNHDA and SQIVND (reference sequence). CDR3 region: CASSIRREGRDEQFF. The CDR3 DNA reads TGTGCCAGTAGTATAAGACGGGAGGGGAGGGATGAGCAGTTCTTC.

V usage is TRBV5-1 and J usage is TRBJ2-5; TRBD2 agrees at 8 bases. The germline V gene has CDR1 SGHRS and CDR2 YFSETQ. The CDR3 runs to 16 residues. V trimming: 0 bases; J trimming: 1 base; junction bases outside the gene matches: 5. The CDR3 here is CASSLASRGAQETQYF. The CDR3 region has the DNA TGCGCCAGCAGCTTGGCCTCGCGGGGGGCCCAAGAGACCCAGTACTTC.

This rearrangement joins TRBV27 to TRBJ1-1; D remains ambiguous. The CDR3 is 15 residues long. V was clipped by 5 bases and J by 2 bases, with 15 bases between them. In germline, CDR1 is MNHEY, CDR2 SMNVEV (reference sequence). The CDR3 loop reads CASSPTVSVNTEAFF. The CDR3 DNA follows: TGTGCCAGCAGTCCCACGGTCTCGGTCAACACTGAAGCTTTCTTT.

The chain combines TRBV18 with TRBJ1-6; tentatively, D is TRBD1 (5 bases). Trimming cost V 2 bases and J 9 bases, with 11 bases left between them. Germline assignment: CDR1 KGHSH and CDR2 LQKENI. The CDR3 spans 14 residues. CDR3 coding DNA: TGTGCCAGCTCACCAGGAGGGGAGGTTTCACCCCTCCACTTT. Protein: CASSPGGEVSPLHF.

The chain has TRBV10-3 and TRBJ2-1; 10 nucleotides agree with TRBD2. V lost 5 bases, J lost 9 bases, and 19 bases stayed unmatched. The CDR3 consists of 18 residues. Looked up from germline, CDR1 is ENHRY and CDR2 is SYGVKD. The CDR3 DNA follows: TGTGCCATCAGTCCCCGACTAGAAGCGGGAGGGCAAGGGGGTGAGCAGTTCTTC. It encodes CAISPRLEAGGQGGEQFF.

This chain links TRBV9 with TRBJ2-7; D possibly corresponds to TRBD1 (5 bases). V lost 0 bases to trimming and J lost 0 bases, with 13 bases between them. CDR1 SGDLS and CDR2 YYNGEE come from the germline V gene. The CDR3 has 16 amino acids. The CDR3 sequence: CASSVVVTASSYEQYF. The CDR3 nucleotides read TGTGCCAGCAGCGTAGTCGTGACAGCGAGCTCCTACGAGCAGTACTTC.

The chain is built from TRBV10-2 and TRBJ2-7; 14 bases are shared with TRBD2. This CDR3 spans 15 amino acids. The germline V gene encodes CDR1 WSHSY and CDR2 SAAADI. V trimming: 6 bases; J trimming: 1 base; junction bases outside the gene matches: 2. In nucleotides, the CDR3 is TGCGCCAGCAGGAGACTAGCGGGAGGGTCCTACGAGCAGTACTTC. This codes for CASRRLAGGSYEQYF.